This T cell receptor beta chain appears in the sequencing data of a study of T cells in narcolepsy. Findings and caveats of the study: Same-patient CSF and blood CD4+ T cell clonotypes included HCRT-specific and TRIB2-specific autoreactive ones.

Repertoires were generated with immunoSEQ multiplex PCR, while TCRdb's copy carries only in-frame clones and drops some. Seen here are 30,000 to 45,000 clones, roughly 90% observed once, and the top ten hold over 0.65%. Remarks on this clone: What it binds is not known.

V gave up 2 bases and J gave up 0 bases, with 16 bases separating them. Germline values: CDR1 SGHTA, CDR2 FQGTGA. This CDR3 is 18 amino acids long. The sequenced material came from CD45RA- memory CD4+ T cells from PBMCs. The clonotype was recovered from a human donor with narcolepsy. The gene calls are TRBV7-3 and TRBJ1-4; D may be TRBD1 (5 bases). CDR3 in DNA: TGTGCCAGCAGCTTACCCAAACGACAGCTTGCAACTAATGAAAAACTGTTTTTT. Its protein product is CASSLPKRQLATNEKLFF.